This record concerns one T cell receptor beta chain sequence. This sample was included in a study of cytomegalovirus exposure and HLA in healthy donors. For the study at large: Of all 400 or so donors who were genotyped, about 84% belonged to the Caucasian-associated ancestry cluster.

The CDR3 extends over 15 amino acids. J gave up 2 bases and V 6 bases, and 6 bases lay outside the gene matches. Germline CDR1 is MNHNS and CDR2 is SASEGT. 60 Vbeta and 13 Jbeta primers were used in PCR. The data were produced by immunoSEQ multiplex PCR, yet TCRdb's version contains in-frame clones alone and is incomplete. The listing records fewer than 150,000 clones. The chain is built from TRBV6-1 and TRBJ2-5; 10 bases match TRBD2. The TCR was taken from a woman aged 55-70 years in good health and CMV-seronegative. Sequences were obtained from PBMCs. Here the CDR3 reads CASSPPSGGQETQYF. Written as DNA, the CDR3 is TGTGCCAGCAGCCCCCCTAGCGGGGGACAAGAGACCCAGTACTTC.